What follows are 20 T cell receptor beta chains derived from one specimen sequenced in a study of blood T cell repertoires in COVID-19. Clones were sequenced by immunoSEQ multiplex PCR, and TCRdb holds only the in-frame ones, with some missing. The sample lists around 150,000 clones, around 78% occurring once. Sequenced: peripheral blood. These receptors were obtained from a woman aged 80 or over with active or convalescent COVID-19.

This rearrangement joins TRBV5-6 to TRBJ2-3; the D gene is possibly TRBD2 (6 bases). Trimming cost V 4 bases and J 4 bases, with 16 bases left between them. Looked up from germline, CDR1 is SGHDT and CDR2 is YYEEEE. This CDR3 comprises 15 residues. The CDR3 is CASSPTLARADTQYF. The CDR3 DNA is TGTGCCAGCAGCCCGACACTAGCCAGGGCAGATACGCAGTATTTT.

The chain joins TRBV11-2 to TRBJ2-1; possibly TRBD2 for D (7 bases). The CDR3 extends over 16 amino acids. CDR1 and CDR2 from the germline V gene are SGHAT and FQNNGV. The V gene lost 7 bases and the J gene lost 3 bases, with 19 bases spanning the gap. The CDR3 spells CASTYLGGGDYNEQFF. Here the CDR3 DNA reads TGTGCCAGCACCTACTTAGGGGGGGGAGACTACAATGAGCAGTTCTTC.

This chain connects TRBV5-1 to TRBJ1-2; 8 bases are shared with TRBD1. From germline, CDR1 is SGHRS and CDR2 YFSETQ. The V gene end was trimmed by 1 base and the J gene end by 4 bases; junction bases not matched to a gene: 6. This CDR3 is 15 amino acids long. For the CDR3, the DNA is TGCGCCAGCAGCTTGTTAGGACAGGGTGGCTATGGCTACACCTTC. Translated: CASSLLGQGGYGYTF.

The J gene is TRBJ2-2, the V gene TRBV7-9, with no clear D. Trimming took 3 bases from V and 2 from J, leaving 4 bases between them. This CDR3 is 13 amino acids long. Germline CDR1 reads SEHNR; CDR2 reads FQNEAQ (reference sequence). DNA for the CDR3: TGTGCCAGCAGCTTTCATAACACCGGGGAGCTGTTTTTT. This sequence encodes CASSFHNTGELFF.

This clone was seen ten or more times. V gene TRBV28 combines with J gene TRBJ1-1; the D is unclear. Trimming pared 7 bases from V and 7 bases from J, leaving 22 bases between. CDR3 length: 15 residues. The germline gives CDR1 MDHEN, CDR2 SYDVKM. This CDR3 is CASTPWEDGRIEAFF. The CDR3 DNA is TGTGCCAGCACCCCTTGGGAGGACGGGCGGATTGAAGCTTTCTTT.

In this sample, this clone turned up a few times. This chain joins TRBV15 and TRBJ2-7, with TRBD2 identical over 8 bases. Germline-derived CDR1 and CDR2 are LNHNV and YYDKDF (reference sequence). The ends lost 3 bases at V and 4 bases at J; junction bases unmatched: 5. This CDR3 comprises 14 residues. The DNA of the CDR3 is TGTGCCACCAGCAGCGGGGGGGGTATTTACGAGCAGTACTTC. Translation: CATSSGGGIYEQYF.

V gene TRBV15 combines with J gene TRBJ1-4; D not resolved. V lost 0 bases, J lost 8 bases, and 10 bases lay in between. The CDR3 has 14 residues. Germline V lookup: CDR1 LNHNV, CDR2 YYDKDF (reference sequence). CDR3 sequence: CATSRDAGREKLFF. The CDR3 bases are TGTGCCACCAGCAGAGATGCAGGTCGGGAAAAACTGTTTTTT.

The chain couples TRBV7-9 to TRBJ1-5; 9 nucleotides line up with TRBD1. The CDR3 loop spans 15 amino acids. Unmatched junction bases numbered 3, after V lost 0 bases and J lost 6 bases. Germline lookup yields CDR1 SEHNR and CDR2 FQNEAQ (reference sequence). CDR3 region: CASSLAGQGGQPQHF. DNA of the CDR3: TGTGCCAGCAGCTTAGCGGGACAGGGCGGTCAGCCCCAGCATTTT.

This chain uses TRBV30 with TRBJ1-3; D not certain. Germline V gene lookup returns CDR1 GTSNPN and CDR2 SVGIG (reference sequence). The CDR3 has 13 amino acids. Trimming pared 4 bases from V and 0 bases from J, leaving 7 bases between. The chain's CDR3 is CAWIAGSGNTIYF. CDR3 sequence (DNA): TGTGCCTGGATAGCGGGCTCTGGAAACACCATATATTTT.

This clone was counted at least ten times. This chain uses TRBV9 with TRBJ2-6, with 8 bases matching TRBD1. The CDR3 loop spans 20 amino acids. V shed 2 bases, J shed 0 bases, and the junction held 13 bases outside the gene matches. Germline V lookup: CDR1 SGDLS, CDR2 YYNGEE. The CDR3 loop reads CASSVRHLGQASSGANVLTF. CDR3 nucleotides: TGTGCCAGCAGCGTCCGTCATTTGGGACAGGCCAGCTCTGGGGCCAACGTCCTGACTTTC.

The rearrangement joins TRBV5-1 to TRBJ1-6, with D perhaps TRBD1 (5 bases). Trimming took 4 bases from V and 9 from J, leaving 14 bases between them. CDR1 is SGHRS and CDR2 is YFSETQ in the germline V gene. The CDR3 covers 14 residues. CDR3 sequence reads: CASSPDSMSSPLHF. CDR3 nucleotide sequence: TGCGCCAGCAGCCCAGACAGTATGAGTTCACCCCTCCACTTT.

This chain uses TRBV19 with TRBJ1-2; TRBD1 agrees at 9 bases. This CDR3 has 15 residues. J lost 4 bases, V lost 6 bases, and 9 bases had no gene match. The V gene's germline CDR1 is LNHDA and CDR2 SQIVND (reference sequence). This chain's CDR3 is CASSRSGQGFYGYTF. CDR3 DNA: TGTGCCAGTAGCCGATCGGGACAGGGTTTCTATGGCTACACCTTC.

This chain joins TRBV7-9 and TRBJ1-2; tentatively, D is TRBD1 (5 bases). Trimming left V 7 bases short and J 6 bases short, with 18 bases between. This CDR3 is 14 amino acids long. CDR1 SEHNR and CDR2 FQNEAQ come from the germline V gene (reference sequence). For the CDR3, the DNA is TGTGCCAGCACCCCTCTGAGCAGGGCTGATGGCTACACCTTC. This encodes CASTPLSRADGYTF.

This sequence joins TRBV23-1 and TRBJ1-2; tentatively, D is TRBD1 (5 bases). TRBV23-1 is an open reading frame whose function is uncertain. The CDR3 is 17 residues long. V was trimmed by 0 bases and J by 0 bases, leaving 14 bases between them. In DNA, the CDR3 is TGCGCCAGCAGTCAATCGGAGACAGCCTTGACTAACTATGGCTACACCTTC. Its translation: CASSQSETALTNYGYTF.

The chain employs TRBV15 and TRBJ1-2, with 9 nucleotides matching TRBD1. Germline lookup yields CDR1 LNHNV and CDR2 YYDKDF (reference sequence). V shed 3 bases and J 6 bases; nucleotides not matched to a gene: 11. The CDR3 has 16 amino acids. The CDR3 region is CATSRNLQGAGDGYTF. CDR3 DNA: TGTGCCACCAGCAGGAACCTACAGGGGGCGGGGGATGGCTACACCTTC.

The chain recombines TRBV7-6 with TRBJ1-1; TRBD1 is a possible D gene (6 bases). This CDR3 has 15 residues. Germline CDR1 and CDR2: SGHVS and FNYEAQ. With 8 bases removed from V and 0 bases from J, the gap between germline ends came to 16 bases. The CDR3, as DNA: TGTGCCAGCGCCCCGACAGGAAGGATGAACACTGAAGCTTTCTTT. This gives the protein CASAPTGRMNTEAFF.

This clone was seen a single time. This CDR3 reads CASSFDGRNYEQYF. The CDR3 region has the DNA TGTGCCAGCAGTTTTGATGGCAGGAACTACGAGCAGTACTTC. The chain employs TRBV27 and TRBJ2-7; D is ambiguous. The V and J ends lost 3 bases and 3 bases respectively, with 12 bases between them. Germline V gene data show CDR1 as MNHEY and CDR2 as SMNVEV (reference sequence). The CDR3 spans 14 residues.

The chain recombines TRBV19 with TRBJ1-1; TRBD1 matches 7 bases. Unmatched junction bases numbered 13, after V lost 5 bases and J lost 1 base. In germline, CDR1 is LNHDA, CDR2 SQIVND (reference sequence). CDR3 length: 17 residues. As DNA, the CDR3 is TGTGCCAGTAGTTTCCGGACAGGTAGGACGGCGAACACTGAAGCTTTCTTT. Its protein is CASSFRTGRTANTEAFF. The full variable domain, with the rest looked up from reference TRBV19 and TRBJ1-1, is DGGITQSPKYLFRKEGQNVTLSCEQNLNHDAMYWYRQDPGQGLRLIYYSQIVNDFQKGDIAEGYSVSREKKESFPLTVTSAQKNPTAFYLCASSFRTGRTANTEAFFGQGTRLTVV.

This chain joins TRBV10-3 and TRBJ2-7, with 7 bases identical to TRBD2. Germline CDR1 reads ENHRY; CDR2 reads SYGVKD. V lost 9 bases, J lost 7 bases, and 15 bases stayed unmatched. This CDR3 comprises 14 residues. The CDR3 sequence is CAMSTGLPAGEQYF. For the CDR3, the DNA is TGTGCCATGAGCACGGGACTACCAGCGGGAGAGCAGTACTTC.

V and J are TRBV6-2 or TRBV6-3 and TRBJ2-3, with a possible D match to TRBD2 (5 bases). V dropped 5 bases and J dropped 8 bases, with 14 bases sitting between them. Per germline, CDR1 MNHEY and CDR2 SVGEGT. The CDR3 extends over 13 amino acids. For the CDR3, the DNA is TGTGCCAGCAGTCTCCCCGGGGTGGGTACGCAGTATTTT. Translation gives CASSLPGVGTQYF.